This T cell receptor beta chain originates from a study of cytomegalovirus exposure and HLA in healthy donors. Notes on the study in general: Later on, an analysis showed TCR association rates differing by HLA locus, with DRB1 the most and HLA-C the fewest. TRBV6-2, TRBV6-3 and some other V segments were unresolvable in 87-base-pair reads.

V gave up 3 bases and J gave up 0 bases; unmatched junction bases: 10. This CDR3 region has 18 residues. Germline V gene data show CDR1 as SGDLS and CDR2 as YYNGEE. With regard to this clone: Its antigen remains unidentified.

The PCR used 60 Vbeta and 13 Jbeta primers. The data were produced by immunoSEQ multiplex PCR, yet TCRdb's version contains in-frame clones alone and is incomplete. The top ten hold over 1.5% of the sample, which has 150,000 to 200,000 clones, 70% to 80% seen once. The material sequenced was PBMCs. This sequence joins TRBV9 and TRBJ1-5; 9 nucleotides agree with TRBD1. This receptor was obtained from a girl between 5 and 17 years old in good health and CMV-seropositive. CDR3 sequence (DNA): TGTGCCAGCAGCGCCGGACCGGGACAGGGCTTTAGCAATCAGCCCCAGCATTTT. This translates into CASSAGPGQGFSNQPQHF.